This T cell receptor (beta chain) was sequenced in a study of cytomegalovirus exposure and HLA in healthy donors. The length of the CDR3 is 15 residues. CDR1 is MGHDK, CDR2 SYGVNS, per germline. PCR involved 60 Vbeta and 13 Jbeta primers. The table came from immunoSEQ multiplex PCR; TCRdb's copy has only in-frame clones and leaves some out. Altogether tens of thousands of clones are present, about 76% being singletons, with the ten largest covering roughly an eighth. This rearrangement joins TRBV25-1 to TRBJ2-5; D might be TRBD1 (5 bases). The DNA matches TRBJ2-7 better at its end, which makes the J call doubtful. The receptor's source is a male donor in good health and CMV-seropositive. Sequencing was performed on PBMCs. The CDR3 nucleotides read TGTGCCAGCAGTGAATTAGGACAAGGATCCTACGAGCAGTACTTC. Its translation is CASSELGQGSYEQYF.